This entry lists 16 T cell receptor beta chains sequenced from one sample in a study of cytomegalovirus exposure and HLA in healthy donors. The PCR ran on 60 Vbeta and 13 Jbeta primers. The assay was immunoSEQ multiplex PCR, and TCRdb's table has in-frame clones only and misses some. The table has around 110,000 clones, roughly three quarters seen once. Sequencing input: PBMCs. These receptors all stem from a woman in her late teens or twenties in good health and CMV-seronegative.

The chain recombines TRBV6-5 with TRBJ2-7; TRBD1 agrees at 7 bases. The CDR3 has 14 residues. Germline values: CDR1 MNHEY, CDR2 SVGAGI. V was clipped by 8 bases and J by 2 bases; unmatched bases: 9. CDR3 sequence reads: CASQGTEKPYEQYF. The DNA for the CDR3 is TGTGCCAGCCAGGGGACAGAGAAGCCCTACGAGCAGTACTTC.

This clone came up once. This rearrangement joins TRBV9 to TRBJ1-2, with D possibly TRBD1 on 5 matching bases. In germline, CDR1 is SGDLS, CDR2 YYNGEE. V gave up 2 bases and J gave up 7 bases, with 9 bases separating them. This CDR3 region has 12 residues. As DNA, the CDR3 is TGTGCCAGCAGCGTGGGACTAGGTGGCTACACCTTC. It codes for CASSVGLGGYTF.

V is TRBV5-4 and J is TRBJ1-4; D gene uncertain. The CDR3 covers 16 residues. In germline, CDR1 is SGHNT, CDR2 YYREEE (reference sequence). The V end lost 0 bases, the J end lost 0 bases, and 9 bases lay between the germline ends. CDR3 amino acids: CASSLGGGATNEKLFF. The CDR3 coding sequence is TGTGCCAGCAGCTTGGGGGGAGGCGCAACTAATGAAAAACTGTTTTTT.

This chain links TRBV11-3 with TRBJ2-3, with 9 bases lining up with TRBD2. With 5 bases clipped from V and 0 bases from J, the junction kept 3 bases outside the gene matches. Germline CDR1 and CDR2: SGHNT and YENEEA. The CDR3 is made up of 15 amino acids. This CDR3 reads CASSVLAGSTDTQYF. The CDR3 nucleotides read TGTGCCAGCAGCGTTCTAGCGGGGAGCACAGATACGCAGTATTTT.

The V call is TRBV5-4, the J call TRBJ1-1; D is ambiguous. V was trimmed by 2 bases and J by 0 bases, leaving 8 bases between them. This CDR3 contains 14 residues. Germline V gene sequence: CDR1 SGHNT, CDR2 YYREEE (reference sequence). DNA for the CDR3: TGTGCCAGCAGCTTTACTGCAATGAACACTGAAGCTTTCTTT. It is translated as CASSFTAMNTEAFF.

The V gene is TRBV30, the J gene TRBJ1-2; TRBD1 agrees at 8 bases. Germline CDR1 is GTSNPN and CDR2 is SVGIG (reference sequence). This CDR3 comprises 13 residues. Trimming removed 2 bases from V and 4 bases from J; junction bases left unmatched: 3. For the CDR3, the DNA is TGTGCCTGGAGTCAGGGGGCCGGCTATGGCTACACCTTC. Protein: CAWSQGAGYGYTF. The full variable domain, completed using reference TRBV30 and TRBJ1-2, is SQTIHQWPATLVQPVGSPLSLECTVEGTSNPNLYWYRQAAGRGLQLLFYSVGIGQISSEVPQNLSASRPQDRQFILSSKKLLLSDSGFYLCAWSQGAGYGYTFGSGTRLTVV.

V is TRBV19 and J is TRBJ1-5; D gene uncertain. Germline assignment: CDR1 LNHDA and CDR2 SQIVND (reference sequence). V lost 5 bases, J lost 4 bases, and 9 bases lay in between. The length of the CDR3 is 13 residues. This chain's CDR3 is CASSSWANQPQHF. CDR3 nucleotide sequence: TGTGCCAGTAGTTCGTGGGCTAATCAGCCCCAGCATTTT.

The CDR3 protein is CASNPGWYEQYF. DNA of the CDR3: TGTGCCAGCAATCCAGGGTGGTACGAGCAGTACTTC. The chain links TRBV6-1 to TRBJ2-7; a possible D gene is TRBD1 (5 bases). The CDR3 runs 12 residues. Germline V CDR1 and CDR2: MNHNS, SASEGT. V was shortened by 7 bases and J by 4 bases, with 11 bases between the two germline ends.

This clone was picked up one time. The rearrangement links TRBV27 to TRBJ1-2; D is undetermined. V lost 5 bases and J 4 bases, leaving 14 bases between the germline ends. The CDR3 is 14 amino acids. Germline CDR1 MNHEY, CDR2 SMNVEV (reference sequence). CDR3 protein: CASSIGREVYGYTF. The CDR3 nucleotides are TGTGCCAGCAGTATAGGGAGGGAGGTCTATGGCTACACCTTC.

V and J are TRBV6-5 and TRBJ2-1; D not resolved. V was clipped by 2 bases and J by 15 bases, with 14 bases between them. The CDR3 is 12 residues long. Germline CDR1 MNHEY, CDR2 SVGAGI. CDR3 nucleotides: TGTGCCAGCAGTTACACGGGTGGAAAAATGTTCTTC. Protein: CASSYTGGKMFF.

This clone was seen once. This chain joins TRBV5-4 and TRBJ1-2; 7 nucleotides agree with TRBD1. Germline CDR1 reads SGHNT; CDR2 reads YYREEE (reference sequence). Trimming removed 2 bases from V and 2 bases from J; junction bases left unmatched: 3. This CDR3 contains 14 residues. CDR3: CASSLRGRNYGYTF. DNA for the CDR3: TGTGCCAGCAGCTTAAGGGGGCGGAACTATGGCTACACCTTC.

The chain has TRBV4-2 and TRBJ1-5; tentative D call: TRBD1 (5 bases). The V and J ends lost 1 base and 4 bases respectively, with 11 bases between them. Germline V gene data show CDR1 as LGHNA and CDR2 as YNFKEQ. This CDR3 contains 15 residues. CDR3 loop: CASSQAMAGNQPQHF. CDR3 DNA: TGTGCCAGCAGCCAAGCAATGGCAGGGAATCAGCCCCAGCATTTT.

The chain couples TRBV19 to TRBJ1-2; 7 nucleotides agree with TRBD1. V was clipped by 3 bases and J by 3 bases; unmatched bases: 4. Germline V CDR1 and CDR2: LNHDA, SQIVND (reference sequence). The CDR3 is made up of 14 amino acids. CDR3 nucleotide sequence: TGTGCCAGTAGTATTACAGGGGAGTACTATGGCTACACCTTC. Amino acids: CASSITGEYYGYTF.

The chain carries TRBV6-5 and TRBJ1-6; 7 bases match TRBD1. CDR3 length equals 15 residues. Per the germline V gene, CDR1 is MNHEY and CDR2 is SVGAGI. V shed 4 bases and J 3 bases; nucleotides not matched to a gene: 3. DNA of the CDR3: TGTGCCAGCAGTTCCGACAGGGTCTATAATTCACCCCTCCACTTT. Amino acids: CASSSDRVYNSPLHF.

This clone appeared once. The genes are TRBV11-2 and TRBJ2-7; D may be TRBD2 (7 bases). Trimming cost V 1 base and J 1 base, with 11 bases left between them. The CDR3 has 15 residues. Germline CDR1 reads SGHAT; CDR2 reads FQNNGV. The CDR3 DNA reads TGTGCCAGCAGCTTAGGACGGGGGGCGTCCTACGAGCAGTACTTC. It translates to CASSLGRGASYEQYF.

V and J are TRBV30 and TRBJ1-2; 7 positions agree with TRBD1. CDR3 length equals 14 residues. Germline-derived CDR1 and CDR2 are GTSNPN and SVGIG (reference sequence). V was pared by 1 base and J by 3 bases, with 5 bases of the junction left unmatched. The CDR3 DNA follows: TGTGCCTGGAGTGGACAGGGATTCTACTATGGCTACACCTTC. It translates to CAWSGQGFYYGYTF. The variable domain in full, with the rest retrieved from reference TRBV30 and TRBJ1-2, is SQTIHQWPATLVQPVGSPLSLECTVEGTSNPNLYWYRQAAGRGLQLLFYSVGIGQISSEVPQNLSASRPQDRQFILSSKKLLLSDSGFYLCAWSGQGFYYGYTFGSGTRLTVV.